Described below is a single TCR beta chain sequence and its context. Looked up from germline, CDR1 is SEHNR and CDR2 is FQNEAQ (reference sequence). This CDR3 is built from 13 residues. V lost 5 bases to trimming and J lost 8 bases, with 13 bases between them. The data belong to a study of shared clonotypes between healthy human individuals. The protocol was immunoSEQ multiplex PCR, while the TCRdb copy is restricted to in-frame clones and leaves out a portion. The sample has about 320,000 clones, around nine tenths seen once. The rearrangement links TRBV7-9 to TRBJ2-1; the D gene is possibly TRBD2 (5 bases). The origin of this receptor is a man aged 18 to 35 in good health. The sample was memory CD8+ T cells sorted from blood. The subset: CD45RO+ cells pooled with CCR7-negative TemRA cells. Written as DNA, the CDR3 is TGTGCCAGCAGCGAGGGTTCTACCTATGAGCAGTTCTTC. Its protein is CASSEGSTYEQFF. Full variable domain (rest looked up from reference TRBV7-9 and TRBJ2-1): DTGVSQNPRHKITKRGQNVTFRCDPISEHNRLYWYRQTLGQGPEFLTYFQNEAQLEKSRLLSDRFSAERPKGSFSTLEIQRTEQGDSAMYLCASSEGSTYEQFFGPGTRLTVL.